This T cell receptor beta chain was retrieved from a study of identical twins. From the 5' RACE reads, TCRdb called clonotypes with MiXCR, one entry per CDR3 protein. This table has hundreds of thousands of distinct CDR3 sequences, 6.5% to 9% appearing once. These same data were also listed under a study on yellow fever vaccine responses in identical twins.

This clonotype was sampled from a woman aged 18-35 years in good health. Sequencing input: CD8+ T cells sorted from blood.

CDR3 sequence reads: CSASLGEQFF. CDR3 nucleotides: TGCAGTGCTAGCCTAGGTGAGCAGTTCTTC. The chain couples TRBV20-1 to TRBJ2-1; D uncertain. The V end lost 3 bases, the J end lost 9 bases, and 6 bases lay between the germline ends. CDR3 length equals 10 residues. Germline V lookup: CDR1 DFQATT, CDR2 SNEGSKA (reference sequence).